The following is a T cell receptor beta chain sequence with its context. Its antigen remains unknown. This CDR3 is built from 16 residues. Germline V CDR1 and CDR2: KGHSH, LQKENI. The V gene lost 3 bases and the J gene lost 0 bases, with 9 bases spanning the gap. Generated by immunoSEQ multiplex PCR, the TCRdb table keeps only in-frame clones and is missing some. The sample consists of about 69,000 clones, over 60% of them appearing once. These data are taken from a study of OX40 agonist ivuxolimab in advanced cancers. As for the study in general: Prior checkpoint blockade (anti-PD-1, anti-PD-L1 or anti-CTLA-4) was permitted; about 40% had it. Study outcomes and limitations: At 0.1 to 3.0 mg/kg, CD4+ and CD8+ blood T cells expanded clonally by week 6.

This clonotype was obtained from an adult with an advanced solid tumor such as melanoma, head and neck, liver or kidney cancer. The sequencing here drew on CD4+ or CD8+ T cells sorted from blood, taken in a trial of the OX40 agonist ivuxolimab. This rearrangement joins TRBV18 to TRBJ2-6; D not resolved. The CDR3 reads CASSPSWSSGANVLTF. Written as DNA, the CDR3 is TGTGCCAGCTCACCCTCCTGGTCCTCTGGGGCCAACGTCCTGACTTTC.